This T cell receptor (beta chain) was retrieved from a study of identical twins. The study's findings and limits: Sharing of beta out-of-frame sequences by twins showed a weaker excess. Compared with unrelated sharing, twin-shared out-of-frame alpha sequences had more low-probability sequences. In cord blood, abundant beta clonotypes had fewer insertions; memory showed no trend. The analysis was cross-sectional rather than longitudinal within donors.

Each CDR3 protein gets one entry after TCRdb re-called the 5' RACE reads with MiXCR. The profile shows 690,000 or so distinct CDR3 sequences, approximately 9% of them singletons. CDR3 length: 12 amino acids. Germline V CDR1 and CDR2: DFQATT, SNEGSKA (reference sequence). The J segment lost 7 bases and the V segment lost 4 bases, leaving 3 bases of the junction unmatched. The sample holds a few counts of this clonotype. Its target is unknown. The same sample was also used in a study of yellow fever vaccine responses in identical twins.

Sequences were obtained from PBMCs. The clonotype originates from a woman aged 18 to 35 in good health. This chain connects TRBV20-1 to TRBJ2-1, with 8 bases aligning to TRBD2. The CDR3 reads CSAIPGGNEQFF. CDR3 in DNA: TGCAGTGCTATCCCGGGGGGGAATGAGCAGTTCTTC.